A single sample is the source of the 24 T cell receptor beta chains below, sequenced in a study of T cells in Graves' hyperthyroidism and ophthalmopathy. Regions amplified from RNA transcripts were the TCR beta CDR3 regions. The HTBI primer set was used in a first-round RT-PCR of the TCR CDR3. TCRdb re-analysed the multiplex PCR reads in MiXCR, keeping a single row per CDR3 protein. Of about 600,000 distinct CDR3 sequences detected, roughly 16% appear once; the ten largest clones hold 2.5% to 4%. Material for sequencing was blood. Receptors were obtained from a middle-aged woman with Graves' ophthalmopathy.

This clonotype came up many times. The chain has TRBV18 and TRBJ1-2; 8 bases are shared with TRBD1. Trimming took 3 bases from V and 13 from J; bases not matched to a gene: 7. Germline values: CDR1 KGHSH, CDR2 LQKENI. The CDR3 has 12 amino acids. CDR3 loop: CASSPYTGTGTF. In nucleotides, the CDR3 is TGTGCCAGCTCACCCTACACCGGGACAGGCACCTTC.

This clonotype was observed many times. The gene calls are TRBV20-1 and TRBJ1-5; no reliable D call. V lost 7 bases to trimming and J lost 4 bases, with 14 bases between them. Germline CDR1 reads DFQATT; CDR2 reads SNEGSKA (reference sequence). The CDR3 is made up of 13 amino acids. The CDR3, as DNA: TGCAGTGTCCCGGGGAAGTTGAATCAGCCCCAGCATTTT. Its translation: CSVPGKLNQPQHF.

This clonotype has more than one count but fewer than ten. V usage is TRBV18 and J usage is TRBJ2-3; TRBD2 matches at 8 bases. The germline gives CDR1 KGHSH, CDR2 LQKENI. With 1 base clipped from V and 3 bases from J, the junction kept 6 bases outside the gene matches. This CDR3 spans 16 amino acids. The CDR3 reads CASSPRVGGGTDTQYF. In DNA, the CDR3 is TGTGCCAGCTCACCACGGGTCGGCGGGGGGACAGATACGCAGTATTTT.

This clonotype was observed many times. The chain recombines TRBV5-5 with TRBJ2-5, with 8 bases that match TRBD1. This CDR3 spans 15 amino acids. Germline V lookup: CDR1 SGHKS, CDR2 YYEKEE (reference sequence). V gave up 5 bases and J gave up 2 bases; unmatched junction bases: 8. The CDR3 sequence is CASSSGQGRQETQYF. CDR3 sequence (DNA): TGTGCCAGCAGTTCCGGACAGGGACGGCAAGAGACCCAGTACTTC.

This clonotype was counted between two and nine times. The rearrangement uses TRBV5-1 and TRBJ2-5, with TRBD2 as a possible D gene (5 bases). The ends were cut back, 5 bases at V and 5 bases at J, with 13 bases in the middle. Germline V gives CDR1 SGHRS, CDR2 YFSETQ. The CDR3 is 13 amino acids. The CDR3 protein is CASRQDGGETQYF. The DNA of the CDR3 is TGCGCCAGCAGACAAGACGGCGGGGAGACCCAGTACTTC.

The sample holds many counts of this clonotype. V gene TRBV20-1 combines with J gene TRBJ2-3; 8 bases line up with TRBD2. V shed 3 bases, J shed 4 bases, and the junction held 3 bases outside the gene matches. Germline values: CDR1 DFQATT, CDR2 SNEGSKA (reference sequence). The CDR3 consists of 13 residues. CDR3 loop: CSASGRVADTQYF. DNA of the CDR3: TGCAGTGCTAGCGGGAGGGTTGCAGATACGCAGTATTTT.

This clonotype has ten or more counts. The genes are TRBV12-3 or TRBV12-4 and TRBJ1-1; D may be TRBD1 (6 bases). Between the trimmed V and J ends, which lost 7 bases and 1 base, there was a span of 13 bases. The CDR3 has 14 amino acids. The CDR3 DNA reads TGTGCCAGCACCCTACAGGGCAAGAACACTGAAGCTTTCTTT. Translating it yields CASTLQGKNTEAFF.

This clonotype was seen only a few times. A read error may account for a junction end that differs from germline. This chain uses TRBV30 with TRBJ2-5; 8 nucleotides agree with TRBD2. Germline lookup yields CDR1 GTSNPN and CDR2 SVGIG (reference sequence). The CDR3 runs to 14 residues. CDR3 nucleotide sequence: TGTGCCTGGGGGACTAGGAGGTTTGGAGAGACCCAGTGCTTC. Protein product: CAWGTRRFGETQCF.

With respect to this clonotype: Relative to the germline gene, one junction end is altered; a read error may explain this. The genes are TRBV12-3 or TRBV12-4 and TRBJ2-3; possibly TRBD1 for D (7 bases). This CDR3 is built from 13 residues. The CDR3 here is CASSLGGTVTQYF. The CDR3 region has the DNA TGTGCCAGCAGTTTAGGCGGGACAGTTACGCAGTATTTT.

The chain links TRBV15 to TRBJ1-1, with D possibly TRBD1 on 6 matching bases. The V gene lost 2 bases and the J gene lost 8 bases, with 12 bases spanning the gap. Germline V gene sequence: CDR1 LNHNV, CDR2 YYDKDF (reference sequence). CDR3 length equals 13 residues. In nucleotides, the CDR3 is TGTGCCACCAGCAGATATCCGGACAGAGAAGCTTTCTTT. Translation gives CATSRYPDREAFF.

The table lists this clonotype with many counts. CDR3 DNA sequence: TGTGCCAGCTCACCGACGTGGGTCAGGGACGACTACACCTTC. Protein sequence: CASSPTWVRDDYTF. The V call is TRBV18, the J call TRBJ1-2; possible D gene TRBD1, 5 bases. V was shortened by 3 bases and J by 10 bases, with 18 bases between the two germline ends. CDR1 and CDR2 (germline): KGHSH, LQKENI. The CDR3 runs 14 residues. Full variable domain (remainder filled in from reference TRBV18 and TRBJ1-2): NAGVMQNPRHLVRRRGQEARLRCSPMKGHSHVYWYRQLPEEGLKFMVYLQKENIIDESGMPKERFSAEFPKEGPSILRIQQVVRGDSAAYFCASSPTWVRDDYTFGSGTRLTVV.

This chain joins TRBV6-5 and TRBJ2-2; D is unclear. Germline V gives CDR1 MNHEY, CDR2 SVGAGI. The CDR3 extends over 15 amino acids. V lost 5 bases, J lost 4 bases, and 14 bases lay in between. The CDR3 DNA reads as TGTGCCAGCAGTGGTCCGGTCCCGGCCACCGGGGAGCTGTTTTTT. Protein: CASSGPVPATGELFF.

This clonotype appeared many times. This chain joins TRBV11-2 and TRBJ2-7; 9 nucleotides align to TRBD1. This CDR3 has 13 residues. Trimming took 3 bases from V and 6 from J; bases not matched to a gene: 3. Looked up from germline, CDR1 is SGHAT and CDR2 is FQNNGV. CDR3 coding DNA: TGTGCCAGCAGCTTTAACAGGGGGCGCGAGCAGTACTTC. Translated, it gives CASSFNRGREQYF.

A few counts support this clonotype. The CDR3 spells CASSSLNRQGNSPLHF. In DNA, the CDR3 is TGTGCCAGCAGTTCCTTGAACCGACAGGGGAATTCACCCCTCCACTTT. The V and J genes are TRBV6-1 and TRBJ1-6, with 8 bases lining up with TRBD1. The CDR3 contains 16 residues. V lost 5 bases, J lost 7 bases, and 10 bases stayed unmatched. Per germline, CDR1 MNHNS and CDR2 SASEGT.

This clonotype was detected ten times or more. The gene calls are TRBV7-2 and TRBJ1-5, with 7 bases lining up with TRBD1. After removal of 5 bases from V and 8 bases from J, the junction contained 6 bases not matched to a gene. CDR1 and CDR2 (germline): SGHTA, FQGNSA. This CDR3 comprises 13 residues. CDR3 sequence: CASSPDRVEPQHF. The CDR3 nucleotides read TGTGCCAGCAGCCCCGACAGGGTTGAGCCCCAGCATTTT.

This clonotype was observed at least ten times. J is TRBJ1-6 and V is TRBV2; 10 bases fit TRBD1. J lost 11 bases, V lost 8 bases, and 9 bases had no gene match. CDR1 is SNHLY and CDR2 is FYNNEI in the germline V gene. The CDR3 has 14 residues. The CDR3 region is CASCRTGGITPLHF. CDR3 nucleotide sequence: TGTGCCAGCTGCCGGACAGGGGGGATTACACCCCTCCACTTT.

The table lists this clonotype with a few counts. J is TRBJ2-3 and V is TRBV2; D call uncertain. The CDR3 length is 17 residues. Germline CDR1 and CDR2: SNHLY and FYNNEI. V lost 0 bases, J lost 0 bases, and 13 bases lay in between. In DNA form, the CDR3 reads TGTGCCAGCAGTGAAGCCCCGGCGTATACTAGCACAGATACGCAGTATTTT. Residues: CASSEAPAYTSTDTQYF.

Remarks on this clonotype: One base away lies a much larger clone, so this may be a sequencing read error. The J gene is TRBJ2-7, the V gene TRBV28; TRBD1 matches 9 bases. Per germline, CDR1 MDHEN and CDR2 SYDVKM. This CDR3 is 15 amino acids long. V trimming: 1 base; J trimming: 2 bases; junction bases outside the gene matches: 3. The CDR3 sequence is CASSLYGTGTYEQYF. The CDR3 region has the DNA TGTGCCAGCAGTTTATACGGGACAGGGACCTACGAGCAGTACTTC.

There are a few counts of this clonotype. The CDR3 reads CASRAGQGSNQPQHF. The CDR3 coding sequence is TGTGCCAGCAGGGCGGGGCAGGGTAGCAATCAGCCCCAGCATTTT. The chain has TRBV2 and TRBJ1-5, with D possibly matching TRBD1 (5 bases). The V gene's germline CDR1 is SNHLY and CDR2 FYNNEI. The CDR3 contains 15 residues. V dropped 6 bases and J dropped 0 bases, with 12 bases sitting between them.

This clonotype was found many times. The CDR3 DNA sequence: TGTGCCAGCAGCTTGCCAGGTCCCGGCACAGATACGCAGTATTTT. As protein: CASSLPGPGTDTQYF. The chain uses TRBV5-4 and TRBJ2-3, with D hard to call. Trimming cost V 1 base and J 1 base, with 10 bases left between them. The CDR3 sequence is 15 residues long. Germline V gene data show CDR1 as SGHNT and CDR2 as YYREEE (reference sequence).

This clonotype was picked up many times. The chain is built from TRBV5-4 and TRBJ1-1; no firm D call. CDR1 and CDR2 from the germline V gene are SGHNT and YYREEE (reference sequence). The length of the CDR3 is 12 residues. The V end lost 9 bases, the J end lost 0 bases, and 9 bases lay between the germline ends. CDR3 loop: CATQYMNTEAFF. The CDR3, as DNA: TGTGCCACGCAGTATATGAACACTGAAGCTTTCTTT.

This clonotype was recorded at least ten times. The CDR3 sequence: CASSGGSQETQYF. The CDR3 coding sequence is TGCGCCAGCAGCGGCGGGAGTCAAGAGACCCAGTACTTC. This chain links TRBV5-1 with TRBJ2-5, with TRBD2 matching 7 bases. J was trimmed by 2 bases and V by 4 bases; bases with no gene match: 2. Germline loops: CDR1 SGHRS, CDR2 YFSETQ. The CDR3 covers 13 residues.

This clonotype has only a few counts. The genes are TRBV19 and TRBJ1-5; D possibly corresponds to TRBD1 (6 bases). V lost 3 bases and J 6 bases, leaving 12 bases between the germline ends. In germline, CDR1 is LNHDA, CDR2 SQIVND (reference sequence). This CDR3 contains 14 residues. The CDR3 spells CASSMGGTSQPQHF. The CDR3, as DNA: TGTGCCAGTAGTATGGGGGGCACGAGTCAGCCCCAGCATTTT.

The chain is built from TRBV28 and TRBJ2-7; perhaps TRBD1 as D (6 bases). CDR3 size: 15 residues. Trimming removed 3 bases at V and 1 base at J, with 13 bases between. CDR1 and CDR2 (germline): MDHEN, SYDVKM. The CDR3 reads CASSLGVRGSYEQYF. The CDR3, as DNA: TGTGCCAGCAGTTTGGGCGTCAGGGGTTCCTACGAGCAGTACTTC.